These 28 T cell receptor beta chains originate from one sample sequenced in a study of blood T cell repertoires in COVID-19. The table came from immunoSEQ multiplex PCR; TCRdb's copy has only in-frame clones and leaves some out. This table has hundreds of thousands of clones, 87% appearing once. The material sequenced was peripheral blood. The receptors here all came from a woman between 50 and 59 years old with COVID-19, enrolled during active disease.

The chain links TRBV5-1 to TRBJ2-3, with 7 bases fitting TRBD1. The CDR3 runs 13 residues. V gave up 4 bases and J gave up 5 bases; unmatched junction bases: 4. CDR1 is SGHRS and CDR2 is YFSETQ in the germline V gene. CDR3 in DNA: TGCGCCAGCAGCCCACAGGGGATAGATACGCAGTATTTT. Its translation: CASSPQGIDTQYF.

V gene TRBV18 combines with J gene TRBJ1-1, with D perhaps matching TRBD1 (6 bases). The CDR3 is made up of 16 amino acids. Germline values: CDR1 KGHSH, CDR2 LQKENI. Trimming shortened V by 0 bases and J by 6 bases, and 17 bases separated the two germline ends. As DNA, the CDR3 is TGTGCCAGCTCACCACCCAACGCAGGGGAATTTGCTGAAGCTTTCTTT. This encodes CASSPPNAGEFAEAFF. Filled out from reference TRBV18 and TRBJ1-1, the complete variable domain reads NAGVMQNPRHLVRRRGQEARLRCSPMKGHSHVYWYRQLPEEGLKFMVYLQKENIIDESGMPKERFSAEFPKEGPSILRIQQVVRGDSAAYFCASSPPNAGEFAEAFFGQGTRLTVV.

This clone was counted a single time. V usage is TRBV6-1 and J usage is TRBJ2-2; D gene unclear. The CDR3 is 14 residues long. Germline V gives CDR1 MNHNS, CDR2 SASEGT. With 6 bases removed from V and 1 base from J, the gap between germline ends came to 9 bases. CDR3 bases: TGTGCCAGCAGCTCTCGACAGAACACCGGGGAGCTGTTTTTT. Amino acid sequence: CASSSRQNTGELFF.

The J gene is TRBJ1-4, the V gene TRBV7-2; the D gene is possibly TRBD1 (5 bases). V was pared by 2 bases and J by 6 bases, with 10 bases between. The CDR3 is 14 amino acids. Germline V gene sequence: CDR1 SGHTA, CDR2 FQGNSA. CDR3 loop: CASSLRRGDEKLFF. DNA for the CDR3: TGTGCCAGCAGCTTAAGGCGGGGGGATGAAAAACTGTTTTTT.

V usage is TRBV2 and J usage is TRBJ1-1; D is unclear. Trimming stripped 3 bases from V and 4 bases from J, with 12 bases between. This CDR3 region has 14 residues. Germline values: CDR1 SNHLY, CDR2 FYNNEI. Here the CDR3 DNA reads TGTGCCAGCAGTGACTTTTCGGGGTTCACTGAAGCTTTCTTT. Translated, it gives CASSDFSGFTEAFF.

This rearrangement joins TRBV18 to TRBJ2-1; TRBD1 aligns across 10 bases. The V gene's germline CDR1 is KGHSH and CDR2 LQKENI. Trimming took 2 bases from V and 7 from J; bases not matched to a gene: 11. There are 17 residues in the CDR3. This CDR3 is CASSPNAPGTGENEQFF. The CDR3 DNA is TGTGCCAGCTCACCAAATGCCCCCGGGACAGGGGAAAATGAGCAGTTCTTC.

This clone was counted a few times. The rearrangement uses TRBV6-2 or TRBV6-3 and TRBJ2-7, with D unclear. CDR1 is MNHEY and CDR2 is SVGEGT in the germline V gene. This CDR3 region has 11 residues. V lost 5 bases and J lost 4, with 6 bases in between. The CDR3 is CASSPQYEQYF. The CDR3 bases are TGTGCCAGCAGTCCCCAATACGAGCAGTACTTC.

The J gene is TRBJ2-1, the V gene TRBV11-2, with TRBD2 identical over 7 bases. CDR3 length: 18 amino acids. Germline trimming cut 5 bases from V and 0 bases from J; bases unmatched to any gene: 13. CDR1 is SGHAT and CDR2 is FQNNGV in the germline V gene. Written as DNA, the CDR3 is TGTGCCAGCAGCCCGTGGCGGGAGACCTCGAGCTCCTACAATGAGCAGTTCTTC. Translation: CASSPWRETSSSYNEQFF.

The chain recombines TRBV6-2 or TRBV6-3 with TRBJ2-1; 7 bases agree with TRBD2. V shed 6 bases and J 2 bases; nucleotides not matched to a gene: 7. Germline CDR1 MNHEY, CDR2 SVGEGT. The CDR3 loop spans 15 amino acids. The CDR3 spells CASSLLAPAYNEQFF. In nucleotides, the CDR3 is TGTGCCAGCAGCTTACTAGCGCCGGCCTACAATGAGCAGTTCTTC.

This clone was seen once. The rearrangement links TRBV6-2 or TRBV6-3 to TRBJ1-1, with 12 bases lining up with TRBD1. The V segment lost 5 bases and the J segment 0 bases; nucleotides outside the gene matches: 4. CDR1 is MNHEY, CDR2 SVGEGT, per germline. CDR3 size: 16 residues. CDR3 sequence: CASSGTGGFMNTEAFF. The CDR3 DNA sequence: TGTGCCAGCAGTGGGACAGGGGGCTTCATGAACACTGAAGCTTTCTTT.

V usage is TRBV12-3 or TRBV12-4 and J usage is TRBJ1-2; D remains unclear. The length of the CDR3 is 12 residues. V lost 3 bases to trimming and J lost 8 bases, with 10 bases between them. CDR3 sequence: CASSFLTRGYTF. CDR3 nucleotides: TGTGCCAGCAGTTTCCTTACCAGGGGCTACACCTTC.

This rearrangement joins TRBV15 to TRBJ1-1; tentatively, D is TRBD1 (6 bases). Germline CDR1 is LNHNV and CDR2 is YYDKDF (reference sequence). With 0 bases removed from V and 8 bases from J, the gap between germline ends came to 7 bases. The CDR3 totals 12 residues. The DNA for the CDR3 is TGTGCCACCAGCAGAGAACAGGGAGAAGCTTTCTTT. Its translation is CATSREQGEAFF.

This sequence joins TRBV7-9 and TRBJ2-7, with TRBD1 matching over 9 bases. V gave up 5 bases and J gave up 7 bases; unmatched junction bases: 12. This CDR3 is built from 15 residues. CDR1 and CDR2 (germline): SEHNR, FQNEAQ (reference sequence). The CDR3 DNA sequence: TGTGCCAGCAGCCCACCCGGACAGGGGCCAAGGGAGCAGTACTTC. Translation gives CASSPPGQGPREQYF.

The chain recombines TRBV14 with TRBJ2-5; D call uncertain. V dropped 4 bases and J dropped 5 bases, with 17 bases sitting between them. Looked up from germline, CDR1 is SGHDN and CDR2 is FVKESK. The CDR3 is 15 residues long. CDR3 in amino acids: CASSRVTLGAETQYF. The DNA for the CDR3 is TGTGCCAGCAGCCGAGTAACTCTGGGCGCGGAGACCCAGTACTTC.

The gene calls are TRBV6-5 and TRBJ2-7; 8 bases match TRBD2. The CDR3 length is 14 residues. Germline V lookup: CDR1 MNHEY, CDR2 SVGAGI. V shed 8 bases and J 4 bases; nucleotides not matched to a gene: 10. CDR3 DNA sequence: TGTGCCAGCTCCCCCTTAACGGGAGGGTACGAGCAGTACTTC. Amino acids: CASSPLTGGYEQYF.

This clone was seen more than once but under ten times. The chain has TRBV4-1 and TRBJ1-1; 9 bases agree with TRBD1. The CDR3 runs 15 residues. V lost 6 bases to trimming and J lost 0 bases; unmatched junction nucleotides: 5. Per the germline V gene, CDR1 is MGHRA and CDR2 is YSYEKL. The DNA of the CDR3 is TGCGCCAGCAGGGGACAGGGAGTCATGAACACTGAAGCTTTCTTT. Residues: CASRGQGVMNTEAFF.

This clone is a singleton in its sample. This rearrangement joins TRBV5-6 to TRBJ2-1; 12 bases are shared with TRBD2. Germline CDR1 reads SGHDT; CDR2 reads YYEEEE. This CDR3 is built from 18 residues. J lost 5 bases, V lost 1 base, and 10 bases had no gene match. For the CDR3, the DNA is TGTGCCAGCAGCTTGCGGACTAGCGGGATTGGGAAACACAATGAGCAGTTCTTC. Translated, it gives CASSLRTSGIGKHNEQFF.

This clone was counted a single time. CDR3 bases: TGTGCCAGCAAACCGGGACTCCCCGGGAACTACGAGCAGTACTTC. It translates to CASKPGLPGNYEQYF. The V and J genes are TRBV2 and TRBJ2-7; a possible D gene is TRBD2 (6 bases). V was shortened by 7 bases and J by 3 bases, with 19 bases between the two germline ends. Germline V gene sequence: CDR1 SNHLY, CDR2 FYNNEI. The CDR3 length is 15 residues.

As regards this clone: One base separates it from a far larger clone, so it is likely a read error. In DNA, the CDR3 is TGTGCCAGCAGCTTACACTACGAGCAGTACTTC. Protein product: CASSLHYEQYF. This chain connects TRBV7-2 to TRBJ2-7, with D hard to call. V lost 2 bases and J 3 bases, leaving 2 bases between the germline ends. CDR3 length equals 11 residues. Germline V gives CDR1 SGHTA, CDR2 FQGNSA.

The chain has TRBV16 and TRBJ1-5, with TRBD1 identical over 8 bases. The V and J ends lost 2 bases and 5 bases, in that order; junction bases with no gene match: 17. This CDR3 is 19 amino acids long. Germline V gene data show CDR1 as KGHSY and CDR2 as FQNENV. CDR3: CASSQGPPRTGRRHQPQHF. The DNA of the CDR3 is TGTGCCAGCAGCCAAGGCCCGCCTCGGACAGGGAGGCGCCATCAGCCCCAGCATTTT.

This clone was recorded many times. This chain joins TRBV24-1 and TRBJ1-5, with 8 bases fitting TRBD1. J was trimmed by 5 bases and V by 4 bases; bases with no gene match: 6. Germline V CDR1 and CDR2: KGHDR, SFDVKD. This CDR3 region has 15 residues. DNA for the CDR3: TGTGCCACCAGTGACTCAGGGGGCTGGGATCAGCCCCAGCATTTT. It specifies CATSDSGGWDQPQHF.

For this clone: Its ends do not fully match the called genes, so a read error is possible. The genes are TRBV19 and TRBJ2-1; TRBD1 matches at 9 bases. This CDR3 is built from 14 residues. Per the germline V gene, CDR1 is LNHDA and CDR2 is SQIVND (reference sequence). CDR3 bases: TGTGCCAGTAGTACGGGGACAGGGCACAATGGGCAGTTCTTC. Residues: CASSTGTGHNGQFF.

The chain joins TRBV27 to TRBJ2-7; no clear D. V was trimmed by 6 bases and J by 2 bases, leaving 11 bases between them. The germline V gene encodes CDR1 MNHEY and CDR2 SMNVEV (reference sequence). The CDR3 is made up of 13 amino acids. The CDR3 spells CASRPAGTYEQYF. The CDR3 coding sequence is TGTGCCAGCAGACCGGCAGGAACCTACGAGCAGTACTTC.

J is TRBJ1-6 and V is TRBV5-4; 7 bases fit TRBD1. J lost 8 bases, V lost 4 bases, and 12 bases had no gene match. Germline CDR1 is SGHNT and CDR2 is YYREEE (reference sequence). This CDR3 has 16 amino acids. The CDR3 sequence: CASSTGRDSTHSPLHF. CDR3 DNA: TGTGCCAGCAGCACCGGGAGGGACAGCACACATTCACCCCTCCACTTT.

The chain links TRBV7-2 to TRBJ1-1; the D gene is possibly TRBD1 (5 bases). This CDR3 is built from 13 residues. The germline gives CDR1 SGHTA, CDR2 FQGNSA. V was cut by 5 bases and J by 4 bases, with 11 bases left in between. Here the CDR3 reads CASSLGGGTEAFF. CDR3 in DNA: TGTGCCAGCAGCCTGGGGGGGGGCACTGAAGCTTTCTTT.

The rearrangement joins TRBV24-1 to TRBJ2-5; TRBD1 agrees at 7 bases. The trim removed 5 bases at V and 4 bases at J, leaving 9 bases unmatched. This CDR3 contains 15 residues. Germline assignment: CDR1 KGHDR and CDR2 SFDVKD. The DNA for the CDR3 is TGTGCCACCAGTGGAGAGGGGGCCTATAGAGAGACCCAGTACTTC. Translation gives CATSGEGAYRETQYF.

This chain joins TRBV6-2 or TRBV6-3 and TRBJ2-1; 12 positions match TRBD2. The CDR3 has 15 amino acids. The germline V gene has CDR1 MNHEY and CDR2 SVGEGT. The J segment lost 7 bases and the V segment lost 5 bases, leaving 6 bases of the junction unmatched. The CDR3 sequence: CASSPETSGRNEQFF. In DNA form, the CDR3 reads TGTGCCAGCAGTCCCGAGACTAGCGGGAGAAATGAGCAGTTCTTC.

This clone was counted a single time. The chain recombines TRBV11-2 with TRBJ1-2, with 8 bases aligning to TRBD1. CDR1 and CDR2 from the germline V gene are SGHAT and FQNNGV. The CDR3 is 15 amino acids. V gave up 4 bases and J gave up 0 bases; unmatched junction bases: 4. The CDR3 bases are TGTGCCAGCAGCTGGACAGGGTCGGCTAACTATGGCTACACCTTC. Protein sequence: CASSWTGSANYGYTF.